This T cell receptor beta chain was retrieved from a study of cytomegalovirus exposure and HLA in healthy donors. Study in general: Among the approximately 430 donors who were genotyped, around 77% fell in the genetic ancestry cluster that is associated with self-reported Caucasian donors. Study-wide points: Some V segments could not be told apart, so they were left out, TRBV6-2 and TRBV6-3 among them. The CMV antigen specificity of a few CMV-associated chains was confirmed through in vitro analysis.

Researchers ran the PCR with 60 Vbeta and 13 Jbeta primers. Clones were sequenced by immunoSEQ multiplex PCR, and TCRdb holds only the in-frame ones, with some missing. The sample carries about 98,000 clones, roughly 60% recorded once. Missing from this donor's record is the CMV serostatus. Only a few counts were recorded for this clone. Its antigen is unknown. The CDR3 has 15 amino acids. V shed 2 bases, J shed 1 base, and the junction held 2 bases outside the gene matches. Germline V gives CDR1 MNHNS, CDR2 SASEGT. The rearrangement uses TRBV6-1 and TRBJ1-1; 9 bases map to TRBD1. The TCR sequence derives from a human donor in good health. Sequencing was carried out using PBMCs. The CDR3 DNA is TGTGCCAGCAGTGAACCGGGACAGGGGAACACTGAAGCTTTCTTT. This gives the protein CASSEPGQGNTEAFF.